This note documents a single TCR beta chain sequence. These data are taken from a study of cytomegalovirus exposure and HLA in healthy donors. Germline values: CDR1 SGHDT, CDR2 YYEEEE. Trimming stripped 4 bases from V and 4 bases from J, with 7 bases between. The CDR3 is 12 amino acids. TCRdb's table, derived via immunoSEQ multiplex PCR, lists solely in-frame clones and lacks some. The data hold some 140,000 clones, with roughly 89% observed a single time. The source material was PBMCs. V and J are TRBV5-6 and TRBJ2-3; maybe TRBD2 (6 bases). The receptor comes from a woman aged 18 to 35 in good health and CMV-seropositive. The CDR3 loop is CASSPGADTQYF. CDR3 DNA sequence: TGTGCCAGCAGCCCGGGGGCAGATACGCAGTATTTT.